This T cell receptor beta chain was obtained from a study of blood T cell repertoires in COVID-19. Overall study: Material from acute and convalescent COVID-19 was sourced from the United States, Italy and Spain. Nucleic acid was either cDNA or gDNA, and it came from T cells, B-cell-depleted T cells, or PBMCs.

The CDR3 consists of 15 residues. V was pared by 5 bases and J by 8 bases, with 18 bases between. The germline V gene encodes CDR1 SGHVS and CDR2 FQNEAQ. This clone was seen more than once but under ten times. How the authors handled the data: Estimated nucleated cell counts came from reference gene primer amplification. Assay: immunoSEQ multiplex PCR; the TCRdb copy retains only in-frame clones and omits some. The V and J calls and the clone size are those of that table, but D and trimming were determined from the DNA. The sample carries around 270,000 clones, roughly 89% recorded once. The specimen was peripheral blood. This chain links TRBV7-8 with TRBJ1-4; D might be TRBD1 (6 bases). The TCR comes from a man in his forties with acute or convalescent COVID-19. Here the CDR3 reads CASSPPGARAEKLFF. The CDR3 nucleotides read TGTGCCAGCAGCCCCCCAGGGGCCAGGGCGGAAAAACTGTTTTTT.